Each of the 26 T cell receptor beta chains below was sequenced from the same sample in a study of blood T cells in healthy people across ages. It was with a sample-barcoded 5' primer and a J-beta primer mix that a second PCR of roughly 6 to 12 cycles was run. TCRdb reprocessed the 5' RACE reads with MiXCR, giving one entry per CDR3 protein. The sample records roughly 1.5 million distinct CDR3 sequences, roughly 43% being singletons. The sequenced sample consisted of blood. These receptor sequences come from a woman between 18 and 30 years old in good health.

Of note for this clonotype: Relative to the germline gene, one junction end is altered; a read error may explain this. This chain joins TRBV20-1 and TRBJ1-1; 7 bases are shared with TRBD1. The CDR3 runs 16 residues. Per the germline V gene, CDR1 is DFQATT and CDR2 is SNEGSKA (reference sequence). The CDR3 here is CSARGSAGGVLTEAFF. CDR3 DNA: TGCAGTGCAAGAGGTTCGGCAGGGGGTGTTCTCACTGAAGCTTTCTTT.

The gene calls are TRBV9 and TRBJ1-4; TRBD1 agrees at 8 bases. Trimming removed 3 bases from V and 0 bases from J; junction bases left unmatched: 7. This CDR3 contains 17 residues. Germline V gives CDR1 SGDLS, CDR2 YYNGEE. In DNA, the CDR3 is TGTGCCAGCAGCGCCGGACAGGGTCCCCCAACTAATGAAAAACTGTTTTTT. Protein sequence: CASSAGQGPPTNEKLFF.

The rearrangement joins TRBV12-5 to TRBJ1-1; weak D call: TRBD1 (6 bases). The V end was cut by 5 bases, the J end by 1 base, with 14 bases between. The CDR3 extends over 15 amino acids. Germline values: CDR1 LGHNT, CDR2 FRNRAP. CDR3 nucleotide sequence: TGTGCTAGTGGTGCCCCTGGGACATCGAACACTGAAGCTTTCTTT. This codes for CASGAPGTSNTEAFF.

V and J are TRBV6-2 or TRBV6-3 and TRBJ2-3, with 7 bases aligning to TRBD2. Trimming took 6 bases from V and 2 from J; bases not matched to a gene: 8. This CDR3 comprises 15 residues. Germline V CDR1 and CDR2: MNHEY, SVGEGT. CDR3 DNA: TGTGCCAGCAGCCCCGCAGCGGGACCCACAGATACGCAGTATTTT. This translates into CASSPAAGPTDTQYF.

V is TRBV25-1 and J is TRBJ2-1; 8 bases agree with TRBD2. Germline trimming cut 2 bases from V and 10 bases from J; bases unmatched to any gene: 10. Germline V gives CDR1 MGHDK, CDR2 SYGVNS. The CDR3 loop spans 15 amino acids. This CDR3 is CASSEIGTSSGEQFF. CDR3 DNA: TGTGCCAGCAGTGAAATTGGGACTAGTTCAGGGGAGCAGTTCTTC.

This chain links TRBV7-9 with TRBJ2-7, with TRBD1 as a possible D gene (5 bases). The CDR3 is made up of 16 amino acids. Germline V gene lookup returns CDR1 SEHNR and CDR2 FQNEAQ (reference sequence). V shed 1 base and J shed 2 bases, with 15 bases lying between them. The CDR3 sequence is CASSLGKGRRAYEQYF. The CDR3 nucleotides are TGTGCCAGCAGCTTAGGAAAGGGGCGAAGGGCCTACGAGCAGTACTTC.

This clonotype appeared a few times. This rearrangement joins TRBV7-9 to TRBJ1-2, with D unresolved. V was clipped by 4 bases and J by 8 bases, with 17 bases between them. The CDR3 runs to 14 residues. Germline values: CDR1 SEHNR, CDR2 FQNEAQ (reference sequence). CDR3 loop: CASSSNMRVGGYTF. CDR3 DNA: TGTGCCAGCAGCTCGAACATGAGAGTAGGCGGCTACACCTTC.

The chain joins TRBV6-5 to TRBJ2-3; TRBD2 matches 11 bases. Unmatched junction bases numbered 5, after V lost 5 bases and J lost 4 bases. Germline V gene data show CDR1 as MNHEY and CDR2 as SVGAGI. The CDR3 contains 15 residues. In DNA, the CDR3 is TGTGCCAGCAGTAAACTAGCGGGGGCCGCAGATACGCAGTATTTT. Translation gives CASSKLAGAADTQYF.

This chain joins TRBV11-1 and TRBJ2-1, with TRBD2 as a possible D gene (5 bases). The DNA end lines up better with TRBJ2-7; the J call may be wrong. This CDR3 is built from 16 residues. CDR1 SGHAT and CDR2 FQDESV come from the germline V gene (reference sequence). The CDR3 sequence: CASSLITGMSWNEQYF. The CDR3 DNA reads as TGTGCCAGCAGCTTAATCACGGGGATGTCTTGGAATGAGCAGTACTTC.

Details on this clonotype: This CDR3 fails to terminate in the conserved phenylalanine or tryptophan, so it likely reflects a read error. The chain employs TRBV12-3 or TRBV12-4 and TRBJ2-3; no clear D. V dropped 5 bases and J dropped 0 bases, with 12 bases sitting between them. The CDR3 runs to 15 residues. CDR3 region: CASSPSSSSTDTQYS. The CDR3 nucleotides are TGTGCCAGCAGTCCGTCATCTTCTAGCACAGATACGCAGTATTCT.

This clonotype has more than one count but fewer than ten. The J gene is TRBJ2-7, the V gene TRBV15; TRBD2 aligns across 13 bases. Germline CDR1 reads LNHNV; CDR2 reads YYDKDF (reference sequence). This CDR3 has 16 residues. V shed 1 base and J 5 bases; nucleotides not matched to a gene: 5. The CDR3 DNA is TGTGCCACCAGCAGAGGGGCTGGACTAGCGGGAGACGAGCAGTACTTC. This codes for CATSRGAGLAGDEQYF. Variable domain in full (rest from reference TRBV15 and TRBJ2-7): DAMVIQNPRYQVTQFGKPVTLSCSQTLNHNVMYWYQQKSSQAPKLLFHYYDKDFNNEADTPDNFQSRRPNTSFCFLDIRSPGLGDTAMYLCATSRGAGLAGDEQYFGPGTRLTVT.

The chain is built from TRBV6-2 or TRBV6-3 and TRBJ2-7, with TRBD2 as a possible D gene (7 bases). Germline values: CDR1 MNHEY, CDR2 SVGEGT. The germline V and J ends were trimmed by 7 bases and 7 bases, with 23 bases remaining between them. This CDR3 has 15 residues. The CDR3 region has the DNA TGTGCCAGCACCACAGGTGGGGGGGCACGAAGAGAGCAGTACTTC. This gives the protein CASTTGGGARREQYF.

Comments on this clonotype: The junction departs from germline at one end; a sequencing error may be responsible. The chain has TRBV9 and TRBJ2-5; 10 nucleotides agree with TRBD2. The CDR3 is 16 amino acids. Germline V lookup: CDR1 SGDLS, CDR2 YYNGEE. CDR3 region: CASGVGELAGTKTQYF. The DNA of the CDR3 is TGTGCCAGCGGCGTAGGTGAACTAGCGGGAACGAAGACCCAGTACTTC.

This clonotype was found a few times. The junction departs from the called germline gene at one end, perhaps through a read error. The V call is TRBV20-1, the J call TRBJ2-4; a possible D gene is TRBD1 (7 bases). Germline-derived CDR1 and CDR2 are DFQATT and SNEGSKA (reference sequence). This CDR3 comprises 14 residues. CDR3 DNA sequence: TGCAGTGTTAGAGGACAGGCACCCCTACGGGAGCAGTACTTC. This gives the protein CSVRGQAPLREQYF.

The chain recombines TRBV12-3 or TRBV12-4 with TRBJ1-2; tentative D call: TRBD1 (6 bases). The CDR3 runs 14 residues. Trimming took off 5 bases at V and 8 bases at J, with 18 bases between the two ends. The CDR3 here is CASSMPPRGRGYTF. CDR3 nucleotide sequence: TGTGCCAGCAGTATGCCCCCCCGGGGGCGCGGCTACACCTTC.

The rearrangement joins TRBV20-1 to TRBJ2-7; D not resolved. The germline V gene encodes CDR1 DFQATT and CDR2 SNEGSKA (reference sequence). The CDR3 is 13 residues long. With 1 base removed from V and 3 bases from J, the gap between germline ends came to 10 bases. CDR3 region: CSARGSKDYEQYF. The DNA of the CDR3 is TGCAGTGCTAGAGGCTCCAAGGACTACGAGCAGTACTTC.

The chain has TRBV6-5 and TRBJ1-5; the D is unclear. The ends were cut back, 2 bases at V and 6 bases at J, with 11 bases in the middle. Germline V CDR1 and CDR2: MNHEY, SVGAGI. The CDR3 is made up of 14 amino acids. The CDR3 DNA sequence: TGTGCCAGCAGTTACGGGATACTCGGTCAGCCCCAGCATTTT. Its translation: CASSYGILGQPQHF.

This clonotype has just a few counts. This chain connects TRBV3-1 to TRBJ2-7, with 12 bases aligning to TRBD1. J was trimmed by 3 bases and V by 3 bases; bases with no gene match: 3. Per the germline V gene, CDR1 is LGHDT and CDR2 is YNNKEL (reference sequence). This CDR3 spans 15 amino acids. The CDR3 sequence is CASSQGQGAYYEQYF. The CDR3 DNA reads as TGTGCCAGCAGCCAGGGACAGGGGGCATACTACGAGCAGTACTTC.

In its sample, this clonotype was seen a few times. V and J are TRBV2 and TRBJ1-2; the D gene is possibly TRBD1 (5 bases). Trimming took 8 bases from V and 0 from J, leaving 19 bases between them. CDR3 length: 16 amino acids. CDR1 and CDR2 (germline): SNHLY, FYNNEI. CDR3 residues: CASPLGQETTNYGYTF. The CDR3 DNA reads TGTGCCAGCCCCCTGGGGCAGGAAACAACTAACTATGGCTACACCTTC.

The V call is TRBV15, the J call TRBJ1-4; D may be TRBD1 (5 bases). Trimming took off 0 bases at V and 8 bases at J, with 10 bases between the two ends. Germline V CDR1 and CDR2: LNHNV, YYDKDF (reference sequence). There are 14 residues in the CDR3. The CDR3 loop reads CATSRDQGAEKLFF. The CDR3 DNA follows: TGTGCCACCAGCAGAGACCAAGGGGCCGAAAAACTGTTTTTT.

The chain carries TRBV4-1 and TRBJ1-1; TRBD1 is a possible D gene (6 bases). The CDR3 is 15 amino acids. The germline V gene has CDR1 MGHRA and CDR2 YSYEKL. The ends were cut back, 3 bases at V and 1 base at J, with 12 bases in the middle. The CDR3 loop reads CASSHPQTGNTEAFF. The CDR3 coding sequence is TGCGCCAGCAGCCATCCCCAGACAGGGAACACTGAAGCTTTCTTT.

This chain links TRBV20-1 with TRBJ2-7, with a tentative D call TRBD1 (6 bases). Germline V gene lookup returns CDR1 DFQATT and CDR2 SNEGSKA (reference sequence). Trimming cost V 6 bases and J 3 bases, with 12 bases left between them. The CDR3 runs 12 residues. CDR3 residues: CSAQDSFYEQYF. The CDR3 DNA is TGCAGTGCCCAGGACAGTTTCTACGAGCAGTACTTC.

This chain joins TRBV4-3 and TRBJ2-3; D gene unclear. Germline-derived CDR1 and CDR2 are LGHNA and YSLEER. V lost 2 bases and J lost 4, with 7 bases in between. CDR3 length: 13 residues. CDR3 coding DNA: TGCGCCAGCAGCCAACCGATTTCAGATACGCAGTATTTT. Protein sequence: CASSQPISDTQYF.

This clonotype has just one count. The junction shows a germline mismatch at one end, possibly a read error. The chain recombines TRBV6-2 or TRBV6-3 with TRBJ2-1; tentatively, D is TRBD2 (5 bases). Germline CDR1 MNHEY, CDR2 SVGEGT. The CDR3 runs to 16 residues. This chain's CDR3 is CASSYVTGSSDNEQFF. The CDR3 nucleotides read TGTGCCAGCAGTTACGTCACTGGGAGCTCCGACAATGAGCAGTTCTTC.

With respect to this clonotype: The junction departs from germline at one end; a sequencing error may be responsible. This chain uses TRBV9 with TRBJ2-3, with D unclear. Germline-derived CDR1 and CDR2 are SGDLS and YYNGEE. The CDR3 has 15 amino acids. The CDR3 DNA follows: TGTCCCAGCAGCGCCCAAGGGCACCGCACAGATACGCAGTATTTT. Translating it yields CPSSAQGHRTDTQYF.

The V and J genes are TRBV5-1 and TRBJ2-7; 8 nucleotides align to TRBD1. CDR3 size: 15 residues. Germline assignment: CDR1 SGHRS and CDR2 YFSETQ. V dropped 3 bases and J dropped 0; count of bases not matched to a gene: 5. The CDR3 here is CASSWGTGSSYEQYF. The CDR3 DNA reads TGCGCCAGCAGCTGGGGGACAGGATCCTCCTACGAGCAGTACTTC.